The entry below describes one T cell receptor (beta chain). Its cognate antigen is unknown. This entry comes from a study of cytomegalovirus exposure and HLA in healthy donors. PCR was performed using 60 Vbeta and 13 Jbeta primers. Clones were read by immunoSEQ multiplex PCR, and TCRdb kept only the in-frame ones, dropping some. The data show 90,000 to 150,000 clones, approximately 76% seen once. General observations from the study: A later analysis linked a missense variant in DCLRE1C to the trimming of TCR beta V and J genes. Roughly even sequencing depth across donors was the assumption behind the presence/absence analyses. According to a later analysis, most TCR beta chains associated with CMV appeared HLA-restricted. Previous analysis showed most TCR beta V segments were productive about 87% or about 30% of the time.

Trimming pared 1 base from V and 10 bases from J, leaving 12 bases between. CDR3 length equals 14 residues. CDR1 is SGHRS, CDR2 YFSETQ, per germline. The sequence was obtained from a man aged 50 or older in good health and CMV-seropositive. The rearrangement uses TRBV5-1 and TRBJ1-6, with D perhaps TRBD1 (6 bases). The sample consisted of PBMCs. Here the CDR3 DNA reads TGCGCCAGCAGCTTGCGAGGGGGAAACTCACCCCTCCACTTT. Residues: CASSLRGGNSPLHF.